Shown below are 16 T cell receptor beta chains from a single sample sequenced in a study of blood T cell repertoires in COVID-19. Method: immunoSEQ multiplex PCR; TCRdb's copy keeps in-frame clones and lacks some. This table holds about 130,000 clones, more than 70% found once. Sequenced input: peripheral blood. Receptor source: a woman of 80 years or more with COVID-19, enrolled during active disease.

The chain links TRBV11-2 to TRBJ2-5; the match to TRBD1 covers 8 bases. This CDR3 has 13 amino acids. V dropped 5 bases and J dropped 6; count of bases not matched to a gene: 5. CDR1 SGHAT and CDR2 FQNNGV come from the germline V gene. In DNA form, the CDR3 reads TGTGCCAGCAGCGGTGACAGGGGCAAGACCCAGTACTTC. Amino acid sequence: CASSGDRGKTQYF.

The chain carries TRBV4-2 and TRBJ2-5, with TRBD2 matching 10 bases. The germline CDR1 and CDR2 sequences are LGHNA and YNFKEQ. V lost 0 bases and J lost 8; bases outside the gene matches: 3. This CDR3 has 14 residues. The CDR3 nucleotides read TGTGCCAGCAGCCAAGATCTAGCGGGGGTAACCCAGTACTTC. It translates to CASSQDLAGVTQYF.

The gene calls are TRBV7-9 and TRBJ2-7; 7 bases fit TRBD1. The trim removed 5 bases at V and 3 bases at J, leaving 7 bases unmatched. CDR1 and CDR2 (germline): SEHNR, FQNEAQ (reference sequence). The length of the CDR3 is 14 residues. CDR3 DNA: TGTGCCAGCAGCACCGACAGGGTGGTCTACGAGCAGTACTTC. It codes for CASSTDRVVYEQYF.

The gene calls are TRBV5-6 and TRBJ1-4; D remains unclear. The germline CDR1 and CDR2 sequences are SGHDT and YYEEEE. This CDR3 spans 14 amino acids. V was shortened by 5 bases and J by 0 bases, with 8 bases between the two germline ends. The CDR3: CASRLGSTNEKLFF. The CDR3, as DNA: TGTGCCAGCAGACTAGGATCAACTAATGAAAAACTGTTTTTT.

The chain joins TRBV20-1 to TRBJ1-2; 10 bases line up with TRBD1. V lost 3 bases, J lost 7 bases, and 2 bases stayed unmatched. Germline V gene sequence: CDR1 DFQATT, CDR2 SNEGSKA (reference sequence). This CDR3 is 12 amino acids long. The CDR3 coding sequence is TGCAGTGCTAGTTGGACAGGGGGTGGCTACACCTTC. This encodes CSASWTGGGYTF.

V gene TRBV6-4 combines with J gene TRBJ2-2; maybe TRBD2 (6 bases). The CDR3 spans 14 residues. Germline CDR1 is MRHNA and CDR2 is SNTAGT. The V and J ends lost 2 bases and 4 bases respectively, with 8 bases between them. The DNA for the CDR3 is TGTGCCAGCAGTGACGGGGGGAGCACCGGGGAGCTGTTTTTT. This encodes CASSDGGSTGELFF.

J is TRBJ2-3 and V is TRBV11-2; TRBD2 is a possible D gene (6 bases). Trimming left V 0 bases short and J 4 bases short, with 17 bases between. The CDR3 length is 17 residues. Germline CDR1 is SGHAT and CDR2 is FQNNGV. Here the CDR3 DNA reads TGTGCCAGCAGCTTAGACCTGGGACTTAGAGGCGCAGATACGCAGTATTTT. Amino acid sequence: CASSLDLGLRGADTQYF.

V is TRBV3-1 (or the pseudogene TRBV3-2) and J is TRBJ2-5; 10 positions agree with TRBD2. The CDR3 loop spans 15 amino acids. The ends lost 4 bases at V and 1 base at J; junction bases unmatched: 3. Germline assignment: CDR1 LGHDT and CDR2 YNNKEL (reference sequence). The chain's CDR3 is CASSPAGGSQETQYF. The CDR3 nucleotides read TGTGCCAGCAGCCCAGCGGGAGGGTCCCAAGAGACCCAGTACTTC.

The rearrangement uses TRBV3-1 (or the pseudogene TRBV3-2) and TRBJ2-2; maybe TRBD2 (6 bases). Germline V gives CDR1 LGHDT, CDR2 YNNKEL (reference sequence). This CDR3 comprises 15 residues. The V and J ends lost 1 base and 6 bases respectively, with 12 bases between them. As DNA, the CDR3 is TGTGCCAGCAGCCAAGTGAGGACTATCCCCGGGGAGCTGTTTTTT. Its translation is CASSQVRTIPGELFF.

The chain couples TRBV5-4 to TRBJ2-3; tentatively, D is TRBD1 (6 bases). This CDR3 comprises 16 residues. CDR1 is SGHNT and CDR2 is YYREEE in the germline V gene (reference sequence). The ends were cut back, 4 bases at V and 1 base at J, with 16 bases in the middle. Written as DNA, the CDR3 is TGTGCCAGCAGCCCCGGACAGAGGGGTGGCACAGATACGCAGTATTTT. It specifies CASSPGQRGGTDTQYF.

This clone was observed once. V and J are TRBV18 and TRBJ2-7, with 9 positions matching TRBD1. The CDR3 runs to 14 residues. Germline loops: CDR1 KGHSH, CDR2 LQKENI. J was trimmed by 8 bases and V by 6 bases; bases with no gene match: 11. CDR3 region: CASSYGTGKSKQYF. CDR3 DNA: TGTGCCAGCTCTTACGGGACAGGGAAGAGCAAGCAGTACTTC.

This chain links TRBV18 with TRBJ1-3; the D gene is possibly TRBD1 (6 bases). V was pared by 2 bases and J by 0 bases, with 11 bases between. The CDR3 length is 16 residues. CDR1 KGHSH and CDR2 LQKENI come from the germline V gene. This chain's CDR3 is CASSPGTGHSGNTIYF. The CDR3 nucleotides read TGTGCCAGCTCACCAGGTACAGGGCACTCTGGAAACACCATATATTTT.

The chain has TRBV18 and TRBJ2-1, with 16 positions matching TRBD2. Looked up from germline, CDR1 is KGHSH and CDR2 is LQKENI. Unmatched junction bases numbered 10, after V lost 2 bases and J lost 9 bases. This CDR3 has 18 residues. In nucleotides, the CDR3 is TGTGCCAGCTCACCAACGGAACCGGGACTAGCGGGAGGGTTTGAGCAGTTCTTC. This codes for CASSPTEPGLAGGFEQFF. Together with reference TRBV18 and TRBJ2-1, the CDR3 gives the full variable domain: NAGVMQNPRHLVRRRGQEARLRCSPMKGHSHVYWYRQLPEEGLKFMVYLQKENIIDESGMPKERFSAEFPKEGPSILRIQQVVRGDSAAYFCASSPTEPGLAGGFEQFFGPGTRLTVL.

The genes are TRBV11-3 and TRBJ2-2, with 12 bases matching TRBD1. There are 15 residues in the CDR3. The V gene end was trimmed by 5 bases and the J gene end by 8 bases; junction bases not matched to a gene: 6. Germline V gene sequence: CDR1 SGHNT, CDR2 YENEEA. CDR3 region: CASSLGTGGSGELFF. Written as DNA, the CDR3 is TGTGCCAGCAGCCTCGGGACAGGGGGCTCTGGGGAGCTGTTTTTT.

V usage is TRBV10-3 and J usage is TRBJ2-2; TRBD1 is a possible D gene (5 bases). This CDR3 region has 16 residues. V lost 6 bases to trimming and J lost 6 bases, with 20 bases between them. Looked up from germline, CDR1 is ENHRY and CDR2 is SYGVKD. CDR3 DNA sequence: TGTGCCATCAGCTCAAAGTCGGCAGGGTCGTCCGGGGAGCTGTTTTTT. It yields the protein CAISSKSAGSSGELFF.

The chain has TRBV6-2 or TRBV6-3 and TRBJ2-5, with 8 bases that match TRBD2. CDR1 is MNHEY, CDR2 SVGEGT, per germline. The CDR3 spans 17 residues. After removal of 6 bases from V and 5 bases from J, the junction contained 17 bases not matched to a gene. The CDR3 sequence: CASSPGLAGLYGETQYF. DNA of the CDR3: TGTGCCAGCAGCCCTGGGCTAGCGGGCCTCTATGGGGAGACCCAGTACTTC.